These T cell receptor beta chains were read from a single sample in a study of blood T cells in healthy people across ages. TCRdb re-derived calls from the 5' RACE reads in MiXCR, one entry per CDR3 protein. The table lists under 1,100,000 distinct CDR3 sequences, around 27% of them singletons. This sample also appeared in a second study, on T cells of mothers and their children.

Sequencing input: blood. The receptor source for this set is a girl aged 2-10 years in good health. Each CDR3 is given with its conserved first and last residue. D genes are given only for firm matches. Clone sizes are given selectively: once, few, many, or a class where the clone is expanded.

j_gene | d_gene | v_gene | abundance | CDR3aa | CDR3nt
TRBJ2-2 | - | TRBV28 | few | CASRAIDSYTGELFF | TGTGCCAGCAGGGCTATCGACAGTTACACCGGGGAGCTGTTTTTT
TRBJ1-5 | - | TRBV7-9 | - | CASSSGRGKYSNQPQHF | TGTGCCAGCAGCTCGGGGCGGGGAAAATATAGCAATCAGCCCCAGCATTTT
TRBJ2-3 | - | TRBV7-2 | - | CASSSRIPGDTQYF | TGTGCCAGCAGCTCAAGAATCCCAGGAGATACGCAGTATTTT
TRBJ2-5 | - | TRBV10-3 | - | CAIGTQETQYF | TGTGCCATCGGGACACAGGAGACCCAGTACTTC
TRBJ2-5 | - | TRBV4-2 | few | CASSQHDSGETQYF | TGTGCCAGCAGCCAACATGACAGCGGTGAGACCCAGTACTTC
TRBJ1-2 | - | TRBV7-9 | few | CASSLPTPGPETGYTF | TGTGCCAGCAGCTTACCTACACCGGGTCCCGAAACGGGCTACACCTTC
TRBJ2-1 | TRBD2 | TRBV20-1 | few | CSARDSEREDEQFF | TGCAGTGCTAGAGATAGCGAGCGGGAAGATGAGCAGTTCTTC
TRBJ2-3 | - | TRBV29-1 | - | CSVWEADTQYF | TGCAGCGTCTGGGAAGCAGATACGCAGTATTTT
TRBJ2-7 | - | TRBV29-1 | few | CSASTGSPYEQYF | TGCAGCGCCTCGACAGGTTCCCCCTACGAGCAGTACTTC
TRBJ2-1 | TRBD2 | TRBV4-1 | many | CASSPRLAGNNEQFF | TGCGCCAGCAGCCCCAGACTAGCGGGGAACAATGAGCAGTTCTTC
TRBJ2-7 | - | TRBV29-1 | few | CSVERWRRSSYEQYF | TGCAGCGTTGAGAGGTGGCGCCGGAGCTCCTACGAGCAGTACTTC